This entry lists 30 T cell receptor beta chains sequenced from one sample in a study of Ad26.COV2.S vaccination and SARS-CoV-2 variants. Method: immunoSEQ multiplex PCR; TCRdb's copy keeps in-frame clones and lacks some. The sample records over 130,000 clones, roughly 90% being singletons. The sample here was peripheral blood, taken after recovery from COVID-19. These receptor sequences come from a human donor who had recovered from COVID-19.

The chain joins TRBV5-6 to TRBJ1-2; D unresolved. Germline-derived CDR1 and CDR2 are SGHDT and YYEEEE. With 4 bases removed from V and 0 bases from J, the gap between germline ends came to 10 bases. CDR3 length: 14 amino acids. The CDR3 DNA is TGTGCCAGCAGCATATACGGGGCTAACTATGGCTACACCTTC. This translates into CASSIYGANYGYTF.

This clone was seen more than once but under ten times. The chain's CDR3 is CASSQRTGRFYNEQFF. The CDR3 DNA is TGTGCCAGCAGCCAGAGGACAGGGAGATTCTACAATGAGCAGTTCTTC. The rearrangement links TRBV5-5 to TRBJ2-1; 8 positions match TRBD1. Germline V CDR1 and CDR2: SGHKS, YYEKEE (reference sequence). The CDR3 length is 16 residues. V was pared by 4 bases and J by 3 bases, with 9 bases of the junction left unmatched.

The chain has TRBV5-1 and TRBJ2-3, with D maybe TRBD2 (6 bases). Germline V gene sequence: CDR1 SGHRS, CDR2 YFSETQ. The CDR3 is 14 residues long. V was trimmed by 0 bases and J by 6 bases, leaving 11 bases between them. CDR3 in DNA: TGCGCCAGCAGCTTGGGGGACTGGGCCGATACGCAGTATTTT. Encoded protein: CASSLGDWADTQYF.

The chain combines TRBV5-1 with TRBJ2-5; 12 bases match TRBD1. CDR1 is SGHRS, CDR2 YFSETQ, per germline. The CDR3 runs 17 residues. After removal of 5 bases from V and 4 bases from J, the junction contained 12 bases not matched to a gene. CDR3 in amino acids: CASRPSGTGGAGETQYF. The CDR3 DNA is TGCGCCAGCAGACCGTCCGGGACAGGGGGCGCAGGAGAGACCCAGTACTTC.

V usage is TRBV5-1 and J usage is TRBJ2-4; D might be TRBD1 or TRBD2, each matching 6 bases. This CDR3 has 15 amino acids. V lost 0 bases and J 8 bases, leaving 15 bases between the germline ends. Germline V gene lookup returns CDR1 SGHRS and CDR2 YFSETQ. CDR3 sequence reads: CASSLARGRGDIQYF. The CDR3 coding sequence is TGCGCCAGCAGCTTGGCTCGGGGGCGTGGAGACATTCAGTACTTC.

The chain recombines TRBV2 with TRBJ2-4, with TRBD1 as a possible D gene (5 bases). The CDR3 spans 15 residues. Trimming removed 6 bases from V and 9 bases from J, with 21 bases in between. Germline assignment: CDR1 SNHLY and CDR2 FYNNEI. CDR3: CASSLDSLPPSIQYF. The DNA for the CDR3 is TGTGCCAGCAGCCTCGACAGTCTACCCCCGAGCATTCAGTACTTC.

This chain links TRBV4-3 with TRBJ1-1; D call uncertain. Trimming cost V 2 bases and J 1 base, with 5 bases left between them. Per germline, CDR1 LGHNA and CDR2 YSLEER. The CDR3 extends over 13 amino acids. CDR3 bases: TGCGCCAGCAGCCAAAGAGGGAACACTGAAGCTTTCTTT. Protein sequence: CASSQRGNTEAFF.

V usage is TRBV5-6 and J usage is TRBJ2-1; 13 bases align to TRBD2. The CDR3 runs to 17 residues. Germline lookup yields CDR1 SGHDT and CDR2 YYEEEE. The V gene end was trimmed by 3 bases and the J gene end by 1 base; junction bases not matched to a gene: 4. CDR3 nucleotide sequence: TGTGCCAGCAGCTCCGGGACTAGCGGGGCATCCTACAATGAGCAGTTCTTC. It yields the protein CASSSGTSGASYNEQFF.

Points on this clone: Other DNA sequences in this specimen translate into the identical CDR3. V is TRBV18 and J is TRBJ2-5, with 12 bases matching TRBD2. Germline loops: CDR1 KGHSH, CDR2 LQKENI. V was clipped by 3 bases and J by 2 bases; unmatched bases: 7. The length of the CDR3 is 17 residues. The CDR3 nucleotides read TGTGCCAGCTCACCGATACTAGCGGGGGGAAGTCAAGAGACCCAGTACTTC. It encodes CASSPILAGGSQETQYF.

The rearrangement links TRBV27 to TRBJ2-2, with no clear D. CDR1 MNHEY and CDR2 SMNVEV come from the germline V gene (reference sequence). The V end was cut by 3 bases, the J end by 5 bases, with 13 bases between. This CDR3 contains 15 residues. CDR3: CASSFKVPTTGELFF. DNA for the CDR3: TGTGCCAGCAGTTTCAAAGTCCCCACAACCGGGGAGCTGTTTTTT.

This clone was detected a few times. The V gene is TRBV5-4, the J gene TRBJ1-2; tentative D call: TRBD1 (6 bases). This CDR3 is 14 amino acids long. The germline CDR1 and CDR2 sequences are SGHNT and YYREEE (reference sequence). V gave up 2 bases and J gave up 2 bases, with 10 bases separating them. The CDR3 nucleotides are TGTGCCAGCAGCTTAGGGGGGGTAAACTATGGCTACACCTTC. Translated: CASSLGGVNYGYTF.

This sequence joins TRBV28 and TRBJ2-1, with D tentatively TRBD2 (6 bases). Germline V gene data show CDR1 as MDHEN and CDR2 as SYDVKM. V lost 5 bases to trimming and J lost 10 bases, with 12 bases between them. There are 12 residues in the CDR3. In DNA form, the CDR3 reads TGTGCCAGCAGTCACCGGCTAGCGGAGCAGTTCTTC. This translates into CASSHRLAEQFF.

The rearrangement joins TRBV21-1 to TRBJ2-1; TRBD2, the table's D call, lacks a check against the DNA. TRBV21-1 is a known pseudogene. This CDR3 comprises 15 residues. Written as DNA, the CDR3 is TGTGCCAGCAGCAAATTAGGTAGGATCGCGGATGGGCAGTTCTTC. This translates into CASSKLGRIADGQFF.

This sequence joins TRBV19 and TRBJ2-7, with a possible D match to TRBD1 (5 bases). Trimming stripped 5 bases from V and 2 bases from J, with 10 bases between. This CDR3 is built from 13 residues. Germline values: CDR1 LNHDA, CDR2 SQIVND (reference sequence). Here the CDR3 DNA reads TGTGCCAGTAGTCCAGGGTCGGCCTACGAGCAGTACTTC. Translation gives CASSPGSAYEQYF.

The chain links TRBV28 to TRBJ1-2, with D possibly matching TRBD1 (5 bases). Trimming stripped 6 bases from V and 6 bases from J, with 14 bases between. Germline values: CDR1 MDHEN, CDR2 SYDVKM. This CDR3 is 13 amino acids long. The CDR3 bases are TGTGCCAGCAGACAGGACGGTGCCCATGGCTACACCTTC. Its translation is CASRQDGAHGYTF.

V gene TRBV10-1 combines with J gene TRBJ2-5; maybe TRBD1 (5 bases). CDR3 length equals 13 residues. Between the trimmed V and J ends, which lost 4 bases and 2 bases, there was a span of 8 bases. Germline V CDR1 and CDR2: WNHNN, SYGVQD (reference sequence). In DNA, the CDR3 is TGCGCCAGCAGTGGGGGCAAACAAGAGACCCAGTACTTC. This encodes CASSGGKQETQYF.

The chain recombines TRBV6-4 with TRBJ1-1; no definite D call. V gave up 6 bases and J gave up 4 bases, with 18 bases separating them. This CDR3 spans 15 amino acids. Germline V gene data show CDR1 as MRHNA and CDR2 as SNTAGT. CDR3 in amino acids: CASRTRHGVSTEAFF. DNA for the CDR3: TGTGCCAGCAGGACACGACATGGGGTGAGCACTGAAGCTTTCTTT.

The V and J genes are TRBV11-2 and TRBJ2-7, with D unclear. The CDR3 has 11 amino acids. Per the germline V gene, CDR1 is SGHAT and CDR2 is FQNNGV. V was shortened by 8 bases and J by 4 bases, with 9 bases between the two germline ends. The CDR3 bases are TGTGCCAGCGGAAACGGTTACGAGCAGTACTTC. This gives the protein CASGNGYEQYF.

The chain couples TRBV7-8 to TRBJ2-7, with a possible D match to TRBD1 (6 bases). V was pared by 2 bases and J by 5 bases, with 22 bases between. The CDR3 sequence is 17 residues long. Germline V lookup: CDR1 SGHVS, CDR2 FQNEAQ. The CDR3 sequence is CASSLLIWDTTNNEQYF. The CDR3, as DNA: TGTGCCAGCAGCTTATTGATTTGGGACACCACCAACAACGAGCAGTACTTC.

The chain employs TRBV5-1 and TRBJ1-2, with 9 positions matching TRBD1. Per the germline V gene, CDR1 is SGHRS and CDR2 is YFSETQ. V gave up 2 bases and J gave up 6 bases; unmatched junction bases: 2. The CDR3 runs to 13 residues. The CDR3 sequence: CASSLDRGDGYTF. CDR3 in DNA: TGCGCCAGCAGCTTAGACAGGGGGGATGGCTACACCTTC.

This sequence joins TRBV4-1 and TRBJ1-1; maybe TRBD1 (5 bases). CDR3 length: 14 residues. V lost 2 bases and J lost 5, with 12 bases in between. The germline gives CDR1 MGHRA, CDR2 YSYEKL. Here the CDR3 reads CASSQIPGATEAFF. CDR3 in DNA: TGCGCCAGCAGCCAAATACCCGGGGCGACTGAAGCTTTCTTT.

The rearrangement joins TRBV14 to TRBJ1-1; D remains unclear. Per the germline V gene, CDR1 is SGHDN and CDR2 is FVKESK. With 0 bases removed from V and 1 base from J, the gap between germline ends came to 9 bases. This CDR3 has 15 residues. This CDR3 is CASSQDVFRNTEAFF. Written as DNA, the CDR3 is TGTGCCAGCAGCCAAGATGTCTTCAGGAACACTGAAGCTTTCTTT.

This rearrangement joins TRBV30 to TRBJ2-2; D not resolved. Looked up from germline, CDR1 is GTSNPN and CDR2 is SVGIG (reference sequence). Trimming took off 5 bases at V and 7 bases at J, with 20 bases between the two ends. The length of the CDR3 is 15 residues. CDR3 sequence reads: CAWAPTTRPGGELFF. The CDR3, as DNA: TGTGCCTGGGCCCCCACCACTCGCCCGGGCGGGGAGCTGTTTTTT.

This chain joins TRBV11-2 and TRBJ1-2, with a weak D call TRBD1 (6 bases). Germline V gives CDR1 SGHAT, CDR2 FQNNGV. The CDR3 is 15 amino acids. The V end lost 5 bases, the J end lost 0 bases, and 13 bases lay between the germline ends. The CDR3 protein is CASSRPGHSNYGYTF. The CDR3 DNA reads as TGTGCCAGCAGCCGACCGGGACACTCTAACTATGGCTACACCTTC.

V and J are TRBV14 and TRBJ2-7; 13 nucleotides match TRBD2. The length of the CDR3 is 15 residues. Germline V gives CDR1 SGHDN, CDR2 FVKESK. Losses at the gene ends were 5 bases for V and 6 bases for J; bases not matched to a gene: 7. The CDR3 reads CASSVGLAGKGEQYF. The CDR3 region has the DNA TGTGCCAGCAGCGTGGGACTAGCGGGGAAGGGCGAGCAGTACTTC.

The chain links TRBV28 to TRBJ1-2; D gene unclear. CDR3 length: 14 amino acids. Trimming left V 2 bases short and J 4 bases short, with 11 bases between. Per germline, CDR1 MDHEN and CDR2 SYDVKM. The chain's CDR3 is CASSLPETAYGYTF. The DNA for the CDR3 is TGTGCCAGCAGTTTACCGGAGACTGCCTATGGCTACACCTTC.

The chain combines TRBV4-1 with TRBJ2-3; maybe TRBD2 (5 bases). The CDR3 spans 17 residues. Germline V gene lookup returns CDR1 MGHRA and CDR2 YSYEKL. The V end lost 0 bases, the J end lost 0 bases, and 13 bases lay between the germline ends. CDR3 region: CASSQDTPGTSTDTQYF. The CDR3 DNA is TGCGCCAGCAGCCAAGATACCCCGGGAACTAGCACAGATACGCAGTATTTT.

The chain recombines TRBV5-1 with TRBJ2-3; D gene uncertain. The CDR3 is 13 residues long. The germline CDR1 and CDR2 sequences are SGHRS and YFSETQ. Between the trimmed V and J ends, which lost 5 bases and 0 bases, there was a span of 7 bases. CDR3 DNA: TGCGCCAGCAGAGGTCACAGCACAGATACGCAGTATTTT. It translates to CASRGHSTDTQYF.

This clone turned up a few times. The V gene is TRBV27, the J gene TRBJ2-7; D remains ambiguous. V was pared by 0 bases and J by 5 bases, with 17 bases between. Germline lookup yields CDR1 MNHEY and CDR2 SMNVEV (reference sequence). CDR3 length: 16 residues. CDR3 protein: CASSLSASVGRHEQYF. The CDR3 DNA reads TGTGCCAGCAGTTTATCGGCAAGTGTAGGGCGGCACGAGCAGTACTTC.

The genes are TRBV2 and TRBJ2-5; perhaps TRBD1 as D (5 bases). This CDR3 comprises 15 residues. Between the trimmed V and J ends, which lost 3 bases and 2 bases, there was a span of 13 bases. Germline lookup yields CDR1 SNHLY and CDR2 FYNNEI. The CDR3 nucleotides are TGTGCCAGCAGTGATTCAGGACACCTACAAGAGACCCAGTACTTC. Translated: CASSDSGHLQETQYF.